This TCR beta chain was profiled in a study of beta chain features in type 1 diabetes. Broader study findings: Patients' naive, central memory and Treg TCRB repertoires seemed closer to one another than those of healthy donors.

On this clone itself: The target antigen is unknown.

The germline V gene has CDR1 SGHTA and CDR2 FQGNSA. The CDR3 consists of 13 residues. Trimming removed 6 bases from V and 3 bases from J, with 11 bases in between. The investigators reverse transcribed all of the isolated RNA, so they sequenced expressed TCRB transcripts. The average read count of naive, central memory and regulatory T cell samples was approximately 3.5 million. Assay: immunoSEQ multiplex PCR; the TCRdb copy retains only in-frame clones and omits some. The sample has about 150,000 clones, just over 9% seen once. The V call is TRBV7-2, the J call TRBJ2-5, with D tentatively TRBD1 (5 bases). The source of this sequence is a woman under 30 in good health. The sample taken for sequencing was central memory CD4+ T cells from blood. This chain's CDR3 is CASRGAAEETQYF. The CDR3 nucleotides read TGTGCCAGCAGAGGGGCAGCTGAAGAGACCCAGTACTTC.